The 17 T cell receptor beta chains below all came from one sample that was sequenced in a study of T-cell memory formation after mild COVID-19. TCRdb re-called the 5' RACE reads with MiXCR, one entry per CDR3 protein. The sample lists roughly 340,000 distinct CDR3 sequences; roughly 20% were seen once. Source material: PBMCs or a T cell subset sorted from them (not recorded which). Receptors originate from a man between 18 and 35 years old who had mild COVID-19 (a few samples of this study predate the infection). Cell type and time point are not known.

This clonotype was observed a few times. The J gene is TRBJ1-2, the V gene TRBV9, with a possible D match to TRBD1 (5 bases). Germline V gene lookup returns CDR1 SGDLS and CDR2 YYNGEE. V lost 3 bases and J 0 bases, leaving 15 bases between the germline ends. This CDR3 has 16 residues. In nucleotides, the CDR3 is TGTGCCAGCAGCGCACTTGGGACGGTAGCTAACTATGGCTACACCTTC. Translated: CASSALGTVANYGYTF. The variable domain in full, completed from reference TRBV9 and TRBJ1-2, reads DSGVTQTPKHLITATGQRVTLRCSPRSGDLSVYWYQQSLDQGLQFLIQYYNGEERAKGNILERFSAQQFPDLHSELNLSSLELGDSALYFCASSALGTVANYGYTFGSGTRLTVV.

The table lists this clonotype with a few counts. The J gene is TRBJ1-4, the V gene TRBV6-6; tentative D call: TRBD1 (5 bases). The V end lost 3 bases, the J end lost 5 bases, and 16 bases lay between the germline ends. CDR1 is MNHNY, CDR2 SVGAGI, per germline (reference sequence). The CDR3 extends over 16 amino acids. CDR3 protein: CASSYFSPGSNEKLFF. The CDR3, as DNA: TGTGCCAGCAGTTATTTCTCGCCAGGGTCGAATGAAAAACTGTTTTTT.

The chain uses TRBV5-1 and TRBJ2-1, with D possibly called TRBD1 or TRBD2 (6 bases each). Trimming left V 0 bases short and J 0 bases short, with 10 bases between. The CDR3 is made up of 16 amino acids. Germline CDR1 SGHRS, CDR2 YFSETQ. CDR3 in DNA: TGCGCCAGCAGCTTGGGGGGGGCTAGCTCCTACAATGAGCAGTTCTTC. Translating it yields CASSLGGASSYNEQFF.

This clonotype was detected only a few times. V and J are TRBV18 and TRBJ2-7; D gene uncertain. Trimming pared 6 bases from V and 1 base from J, leaving 13 bases between. The length of the CDR3 is 14 residues. CDR1 and CDR2 from the germline V gene are KGHSH and LQKENI. The CDR3 sequence is CASSPPGLSYEQYV. The CDR3 bases are TGTGCCAGCTCTCCCCCCGGGCTTTCCTACGAGCAGTACGTC.

The genes are TRBV6-2 or TRBV6-3 and TRBJ2-1, with D perhaps TRBD2 (6 bases). This CDR3 region has 13 residues. Per germline, CDR1 MNHEY and CDR2 SVGEGT. V was clipped by 9 bases and J by 0 bases, with 9 bases between them. Here the CDR3 DNA reads TGTGCCAGTGAGGACTACTCCTACAATGAGCAGTTCTTC. This encodes CASEDYSYNEQFF.

The V call is TRBV7-9, the J call TRBJ2-3, with D maybe TRBD1 (5 bases). V gave up 3 bases and J gave up 1 base, with 17 bases separating them. Per germline, CDR1 SEHNR and CDR2 FQNEAQ (reference sequence). The CDR3 length is 17 residues. In DNA, the CDR3 is TGTGCCAGCAGCTTCCTACTGGGGCTTGTGGGCACAGATACGCAGTATTTT. Translated: CASSFLLGLVGTDTQYF.

The chain employs TRBV24-1 and TRBJ2-3; D unclear. CDR1 and CDR2 from the germline V gene are KGHDR and SFDVKD. The CDR3 is 12 amino acids. Trimming stripped 1 base from V and 3 bases from J, with 1 base between. CDR3 in DNA: TGTGCCACCAGTGATTTTACAGATACGCAGTATTTT. Amino acids: CATSDFTDTQYF.

This clonotype occurred a few times. The gene calls are TRBV5-1 and TRBJ2-2, with D unresolved. The CDR3 spans 14 residues. From germline, CDR1 is SGHRS and CDR2 YFSETQ. Trimming shortened V by 0 bases and J by 0 bases, and 3 bases separated the two germline ends. The CDR3 loop reads CASSLEPNTGELFF. DNA of the CDR3: TGCGCCAGCAGCTTGGAGCCGAACACCGGGGAGCTGTTTTTT.

This clonotype occurred a few times. The rearrangement joins TRBV9 to TRBJ2-3; 8 positions match TRBD1. This CDR3 comprises 15 residues. Trimming took 2 bases from V and 2 from J; bases not matched to a gene: 4. Germline CDR1 and CDR2: SGDLS and YYNGEE. CDR3 in amino acids: CASSVGTGHTDTQYF. DNA of the CDR3: TGTGCCAGCAGCGTTGGGACAGGTCACACAGATACGCAGTATTTT.

The genes are TRBV7-2 and TRBJ1-2; TRBD1 is a possible D gene (5 bases). The CDR3 covers 15 residues. The germline gives CDR1 SGHTA, CDR2 FQGNSA. V lost 1 base to trimming and J lost 4 bases, with 13 bases between them. The CDR3 reads CASSLVSQGTYGYTF. CDR3 in DNA: TGTGCCAGCAGCTTAGTGTCTCAGGGAACCTATGGCTACACCTTC.

This clonotype showed up just a few times. The gene calls are TRBV3-1 and TRBJ2-2; 7 nucleotides agree with TRBD2. V dropped 0 bases and J dropped 0; count of bases not matched to a gene: 13. The germline CDR1 and CDR2 sequences are LGHDT and YNNKEL (reference sequence). The CDR3 is 20 residues long. The CDR3 loop reads CASSQDGLGAGLANTGELFF. In DNA form, the CDR3 reads TGTGCCAGCAGCCAAGACGGGCTGGGAGCGGGGCTCGCGAACACCGGGGAGCTGTTTTTT.

This clonotype was recorded a few times. The CDR3, as DNA: TGCGCCAGCAGCCACCGGGACAGGGAAAGTGAAAAACTGTTTTTT. Protein product: CASSHRDRESEKLFF. The rearrangement joins TRBV4-1 to TRBJ1-4; 9 nucleotides align to TRBD1. This CDR3 is built from 15 residues. The germline gives CDR1 MGHRA, CDR2 YSYEKL. J gave up 7 bases and V 3 bases, and 6 bases lay outside the gene matches.

This clonotype has only a few counts. This rearrangement joins TRBV3-1 to TRBJ1-1; the D is unclear. CDR3 length: 14 amino acids. Germline values: CDR1 LGHDT, CDR2 YNNKEL (reference sequence). V lost 0 bases and J 7 bases, leaving 12 bases between the germline ends. In DNA form, the CDR3 reads TGTGCCAGCAGCCAAGATTCGCACTCCAGTGAAGCTTTCTTT. Translated: CASSQDSHSSEAFF.

V usage is TRBV12-3 or TRBV12-4 and J usage is TRBJ2-5, with a weak D call TRBD2 (7 bases). The CDR3 consists of 14 residues. The V gene lost 7 bases and the J gene lost 1 base, with 13 bases spanning the gap. CDR3 nucleotides: TGTGCCAGCACCCAGGGGAGGGCCCAAGAGACCCAGTACTTC. This codes for CASTQGRAQETQYF.

In its sample, this clonotype was seen a few times. The rearrangement joins TRBV7-2 to TRBJ1-1, with TRBD1 identical over 7 bases. With 7 bases clipped from V and 5 bases from J, the junction kept 16 bases outside the gene matches. This CDR3 comprises 16 residues. Germline values: CDR1 SGHTA, CDR2 FQGNSA. The CDR3 DNA reads TGTGCCAGCAACCGGGACAGCGTCATGTCCCCTACTGAAGCTTTCTTT. Amino acids: CASNRDSVMSPTEAFF.

The chain combines TRBV2 with TRBJ1-5, with 7 bases fitting TRBD1. From germline, CDR1 is SNHLY and CDR2 FYNNEI. This CDR3 contains 15 residues. The junction had 9 bases not matched to a gene; V was cut back by 5 bases and J by 5 bases. CDR3 sequence reads: CASSREQGPDQPQHF. CDR3 nucleotides: TGTGCCAGCAGTAGGGAACAGGGGCCCGATCAGCCCCAGCATTTT.

The chain combines TRBV3-1 with TRBJ2-7; D may be TRBD1 or TRBD2 (5 bases each). This CDR3 region has 13 residues. Trimming removed 1 base at V and 5 bases at J, with 9 bases between. The germline CDR1 and CDR2 sequences are LGHDT and YNNKEL (reference sequence). As DNA, the CDR3 is TGTGCCAGCAGCCAAGGAGGGGCCCACGAGCAGTACTTC. As protein: CASSQGGAHEQYF.